Shown below are 3 T cell receptor beta chains from a single sample sequenced in a study of T-cell memory formation after mild COVID-19 (dated by TCRdb to the early 2020s). The method was 5' RACE. This sample was sequenced with an Illumina NovaSeq 6000. TCRdb reprocessing: public reads trimmed at Q25 with fastp, clones called with MiXCR, in-frame beta chains kept. Merged by CDR3 protein, the rows form single entries marked with the most common genes and DNA. For this sample the table gives approximately 350,000 distinct CDR3 sequences, of which around 30% were detected only once. Roughly 13% of the sample goes to the ten largest clones. The sequenced sample was PBMCs or a T cell subset sorted from them (not recorded which). Receptors were obtained from an adult woman who had mild COVID-19 (a few samples of this study predate the infection). The sample titles of this study are shuffled in the database, so cell type and time point are left out; the donor was told from shared clones.

This clonotype has more than one count but fewer than ten. The J gene is TRBJ2-3, the V gene TRBV18, with D tentatively TRBD1 (6 bases). CDR3 size: 17 residues. Germline-derived CDR1 and CDR2 are KGHSH and LQKENI. V was pared by 3 bases and J by 0 bases, with 16 bases between. This CDR3 is CASSPNQGSTSTDTQYF. As DNA, the CDR3 is TGTGCCAGCTCACCCAATCAGGGGAGTACCAGCACAGATACGCAGTATTTT.

This clonotype has just a few counts. The rearrangement uses TRBV29-1 and TRBJ2-3; D remains ambiguous. The germline V gene encodes CDR1 SQVTM and CDR2 ANQGSEA. This CDR3 region has 15 residues. With 3 bases removed from V and 1 base from J, the gap between germline ends came to 14 bases. CDR3 DNA: TGCAGCGTTGACCCCTGGTATGAGGGCACAGATACGCAGTATTTT. As protein: CSVDPWYEGTDTQYF.

This rearrangement joins TRBV9 to TRBJ2-5, with D perhaps matching TRBD1 (5 bases). V was trimmed by 4 bases and J by 2 bases, leaving 15 bases between them. Germline V gene data show CDR1 as SGDLS and CDR2 as YYNGEE. This CDR3 has 15 residues. The CDR3 sequence: CASSTPTEPQETQYF. The CDR3 region has the DNA TGTGCCAGCAGCACCCCGACAGAACCACAAGAGACCCAGTACTTC. Together with reference TRBV9 and TRBJ2-5, the CDR3 gives the full variable domain: DSGVTQTPKHLITATGQRVTLRCSPRSGDLSVYWYQQSLDQGLQFLIQYYNGEERAKGNILERFSAQQFPDLHSELNLSSLELGDSALYFCASSTPTEPQETQYFGPGTRLLVL.